One sample yielded the 11 T cell receptor beta chains listed below, sequenced in a study of blood T cell repertoires in COVID-19. The data were produced by immunoSEQ multiplex PCR, yet TCRdb's version contains in-frame clones alone and is incomplete. The sample contains about 90,000 clones, around 72% of which appear only once. Sequencing used peripheral blood. The receptor set was obtained from a woman aged 80 or older with acute or convalescent COVID-19.

The chain is built from TRBV11-1 and TRBJ1-4; 9 nucleotides match TRBD1. Germline V gene data show CDR1 as SGHAT and CDR2 as FQDESV (reference sequence). V gave up 8 bases and J gave up 6 bases; unmatched junction bases: 7. The CDR3 spans 14 residues. The chain's CDR3 is CASARTGEDEKLFF. The CDR3 DNA reads TGTGCCAGCGCTAGGACAGGGGAGGATGAAAAACTGTTTTTT.

This clone was detected ten times or more. This chain links TRBV6-5 with TRBJ2-2; 8 bases fit TRBD1. The V and J ends lost 4 bases and 4 bases, in that order; junction bases with no gene match: 2. Germline CDR1 MNHEY, CDR2 SVGAGI. This CDR3 comprises 14 residues. CDR3 sequence (DNA): TGTGCCAGCAGTTGGGGACAGGTCACCGGGGAGCTGTTTTTT. It translates to CASSWGQVTGELFF.

The chain recombines TRBV6-5 with TRBJ2-5; D remains unclear. CDR1 and CDR2 from the germline V gene are MNHEY and SVGAGI. This CDR3 region has 10 residues. V was shortened by 10 bases and J by 5 bases, with 8 bases between the two germline ends. CDR3 region: CATRSETQYF. Written as DNA, the CDR3 is TGTGCCACACGGAGCGAGACCCAGTACTTC.

The rearrangement links TRBV7-2 to TRBJ1-1; tentative D call: TRBD1 (6 bases). The germline V gene has CDR1 SGHTA and CDR2 FQGNSA. V was pared by 2 bases and J by 0 bases, with 13 bases between. The length of the CDR3 is 16 residues. CDR3 bases: TGTGCCAGCAGCTTACTATGGGCAGGGGTGAACACTGAAGCTTTCTTT. It translates to CASSLLWAGVNTEAFF.

This clone was seen only a few times. The gene calls are TRBV9 and TRBJ2-3; D is perhaps TRBD2 (5 bases). The germline V gene encodes CDR1 SGDLS and CDR2 YYNGEE. This CDR3 is 16 amino acids long. Trimming removed 0 bases at V and 4 bases at J, with 15 bases between. The CDR3 DNA reads as TGTGCCAGCAGCGTAGGGATTAGATACGGGGCAGATACGCAGTATTTT. This encodes CASSVGIRYGADTQYF.

V gene TRBV3-1 (or the pseudogene TRBV3-2) combines with J gene TRBJ1-2; no firm D call. The CDR3 length is 15 residues. Germline assignment: CDR1 LGHDT and CDR2 YNNKEL (reference sequence). V lost 0 bases and J 4 bases, leaving 12 bases between the germline ends. The CDR3 loop is CASSQDRLSGYGYTF. DNA of the CDR3: TGTGCCAGCAGCCAAGATCGGCTTTCGGGCTATGGCTACACCTTC.

This clone was observed once. J is TRBJ1-2 and V is TRBV12-5; 8 nucleotides agree with TRBD1. In germline, CDR1 is LGHNT, CDR2 FRNRAP. The CDR3 covers 17 residues. The trim removed 6 bases at V and 2 bases at J, leaving 14 bases unmatched. CDR3 region: CASGPVSIGTGNYGYTF. CDR3 in DNA: TGTGCTAGTGGCCCTGTATCAATCGGGACAGGAAACTATGGCTACACCTTC.

This chain connects TRBV3-1 (or the pseudogene TRBV3-2) to TRBJ1-1; no definite D call. Trimming shortened V by 1 base and J by 6 bases, and 6 bases separated the two germline ends. The CDR3 consists of 12 residues. The germline gives CDR1 LGHDT, CDR2 YNNKEL (reference sequence). CDR3 in amino acids: CASSQATAEAFF. CDR3 in DNA: TGTGCCAGCAGCCAAGCCACGGCTGAAGCTTTCTTT.

This sequence joins TRBV7-2 and TRBJ2-3; 8 bases agree with TRBD1. The V segment lost 3 bases and the J segment 6 bases; nucleotides outside the gene matches: 8. The germline V gene has CDR1 SGHTA and CDR2 FQGNSA. There are 15 residues in the CDR3. This CDR3 is CASSLQGALTDTQYF. The CDR3 DNA reads TGTGCCAGCAGCTTGCAGGGGGCGCTTACCGATACGCAGTATTTT.

The chain is built from TRBV5-6 and TRBJ2-7, with 8 positions matching TRBD2. The J segment lost 11 bases and the V segment lost 1 base, leaving 8 bases of the junction unmatched. The CDR3 length is 13 residues. Germline CDR1 SGHDT, CDR2 YYEEEE. CDR3 amino acids: CASSLIGAGGEYF. The CDR3 coding sequence is TGTGCCAGCAGCTTGATCGGGGCCGGGGGGGAGTACTTC.

This chain uses TRBV6-6 with TRBJ1-5; unclear D gene. Trimming cost V 6 bases and J 3 bases, with 27 bases left between them. Germline CDR1 and CDR2: MNHNY and SVGAGI (reference sequence). This CDR3 region has 19 residues. The CDR3 DNA follows: TGTGCCAGCAGCTCACAAGGTCAACTAATCCTCCTAGCCAATCAGCCCCAGCATTTT. Protein product: CASSSQGQLILLANQPQHF.